The 24 T cell receptor beta chains listed next were all sequenced from one sample in a study of early T cells in non-severe SARS-CoV-2 infection. TCRdb analysed the 5' RACE reads with MiXCR anew, one entry per CDR3 protein. The table lists around 31,000 distinct CDR3 sequences, 9% to 10% of them singletons, with roughly 13% in the top ten. Sequencing used whole blood. These receptor sequences come from an adult who was a healthcare worker with PCR-confirmed SARS-CoV-2 infection or an uninfected control (not recorded which).

The CDR3 loop reads CASSFDRGNNEAFF. For the CDR3, the DNA is TGTGCCAGCAGCTTCGACAGGGGCAATAATGAAGCTTTCTTT. The rearrangement links TRBV7-8 to TRBJ1-1; 8 bases fit TRBD1. Looked up from germline, CDR1 is SGHVS and CDR2 is FQNEAQ. J was trimmed by 7 bases and V by 3 bases; bases with no gene match: 7. CDR3 length equals 14 residues.

This clonotype appeared many times. The V call is TRBV7-6, the J call TRBJ2-7, with a weak D call TRBD1 (5 bases). This CDR3 spans 13 amino acids. The V gene lost 5 bases and the J gene lost 12 bases, with 20 bases spanning the gap. From germline, CDR1 is SGHVS and CDR2 FNYEAQ. CDR3 coding DNA: TGTGCCAGCAGCACCGGCAGGGTCGTATCCTTGTACTTC. It translates to CASSTGRVVSLYF.

There are many counts of this clonotype. V gene TRBV5-4 combines with J gene TRBJ2-5; the D gene is possibly TRBD1 (7 bases). Per germline, CDR1 SGHNT and CDR2 YYREEE (reference sequence). This CDR3 region has 14 residues. V was cut by 4 bases and J by 5 bases, with 15 bases left in between. This chain's CDR3 is CASSPEGAGETQYF. CDR3 DNA: TGTGCCAGCAGCCCGGAGGGGGCGGGGGAGACCCAGTACTTC.

V gene TRBV7-2 combines with J gene TRBJ1-1; D may be TRBD1 (5 bases). This CDR3 has 13 amino acids. With 6 bases removed from V and 4 bases from J, the gap between germline ends came to 12 bases. CDR1 is SGHTA, CDR2 FQGNSA, per germline. CDR3 in DNA: TGTGCCAGCAGAATTCAGGGTGCCACTGAAGCTTTCTTT. Protein: CASRIQGATEAFF.

The chain recombines TRBV6-1 with TRBJ2-3; the match to TRBD2 covers 7 bases. Germline V gene lookup returns CDR1 MNHNS and CDR2 SASEGT. The CDR3 runs to 15 residues. The V segment lost 5 bases and the J segment 0 bases; nucleotides outside the gene matches: 5. The CDR3 nucleotides read TGTGCCAGCAGTCCCGGGACTATTAGCACAGATACGCAGTATTTT. Residues: CASSPGTISTDTQYF.

There are many counts of this clonotype. V is TRBV6-6 and J is TRBJ1-1, with D maybe TRBD1 (6 bases). Germline CDR1 reads MNHNY; CDR2 reads SVGAGI (reference sequence). V was trimmed by 2 bases and J by 1 base, leaving 17 bases between them. The CDR3 covers 17 residues. The CDR3 region is CASSYSGFEGENTEAFF. CDR3 bases: TGTGCCAGCAGTTACAGCGGGTTTGAGGGGGAGAACACTGAAGCTTTCTTT.

This clonotype was found a few times. A much larger clone lies a single base off, so this may be a read error. J is TRBJ1-2 and V is TRBV5-1, with D possibly being TRBD1 (6 bases). This CDR3 is built from 13 residues. Germline V lookup: CDR1 SGHRS, CDR2 YFSETQ. Between the trimmed V and J ends, which lost 4 bases and 4 bases, there was a span of 11 bases. As DNA, the CDR3 is TGCGCCAGCAGCCAGGACAGCACCTATGGCTACACCTTC. It specifies CASSQDSTYGYTF. The whole variable domain, remainder taken from reference TRBV5-1 and TRBJ1-2, is KAGVTQTPRYLIKTRGQQVTLSCSPISGHRSVSWYQQTPGQGLQFLFEYFSETQRNKGNFPGRFSGRQFSNSRSEMNVSTLELGDSALYLCASSQDSTYGYTFGSGTRLTVV.

The chain recombines TRBV7-2 with TRBJ2-2; no reliable D call. This CDR3 contains 16 residues. The V gene's germline CDR1 is SGHTA and CDR2 FQGNSA. V was trimmed by 5 bases and J by 4 bases, leaving 17 bases between them. CDR3 nucleotides: TGTGCCAGCAGCCACCGCCTGAGAGGTGGCACCGGGGAGCTGTTTTTT. Translating gives CASSHRLRGGTGELFF.

This clonotype was picked up a small number of times. The chain joins TRBV15 to TRBJ2-7; D is ambiguous. CDR1 is LNHNV and CDR2 is YYDKDF in the germline V gene (reference sequence). Trimming cost V 1 base and J 2 bases, with 9 bases left between them. The CDR3 is 14 residues long. CDR3 DNA: TGTGCCACCAGCAGAGGCTTAGGTCCCTACGAGCAGTACTTC. It codes for CATSRGLGPYEQYF.

The rearrangement uses TRBV4-1 and TRBJ2-1; D is tentatively TRBD1 or TRBD2 (5 bases each). Germline CDR1 and CDR2: MGHRA and YSYEKL. The CDR3 length is 14 residues. V lost 5 bases and J lost 7, with 15 bases in between. The CDR3 sequence is CASSFRDRENEQFF. The CDR3 DNA is TGCGCCAGCAGCTTCCGGGACCGCGAAAATGAGCAGTTCTTC.

This clonotype was detected only a few times. V and J are TRBV7-2 and TRBJ1-2; D is unclear. Germline V gene sequence: CDR1 SGHTA, CDR2 FQGNSA. Trimming took 7 bases from V and 5 from J, leaving 5 bases between them. The CDR3 runs to 10 residues. The chain's CDR3 is CASKDYGYTF. The CDR3 DNA is TGTGCCAGCAAGGATTATGGCTACACCTTC.

The chain combines TRBV2 with TRBJ2-7; TRBD1 is a possible D gene (5 bases). This CDR3 has 14 residues. Germline V lookup: CDR1 SNHLY, CDR2 FYNNEI. The ends were cut back, 5 bases at V and 3 bases at J, with 14 bases in the middle. The CDR3 protein is CASSKTEASYEQYF. CDR3 sequence (DNA): TGTGCCAGCAGTAAGACAGAGGCGAGCTACGAGCAGTACTTC.

This clonotype has ten or more counts. The chain couples TRBV10-2 to TRBJ1-1; D unresolved. Germline values: CDR1 WSHSY, CDR2 SAAADI. The CDR3 length is 13 residues. The V and J ends lost 4 bases and 3 bases respectively, with 9 bases between them. CDR3 in DNA: TGCGCCAGCAGTGTTAGAATAGACACTGAAGCTTTCTTT. Protein sequence: CASSVRIDTEAFF.

This clonotype was seen at least ten times. The chain carries TRBV24-1 and TRBJ2-5, with unresolved D. The CDR3 runs to 13 residues. V was cut by 8 bases and J by 2 bases, with 11 bases left in between. The germline gives CDR1 KGHDR, CDR2 SFDVKD. The CDR3: CATTSAHQETQYF. The CDR3 nucleotides read TGTGCCACCACTTCGGCGCATCAAGAGACCCAGTACTTC.

Ten or more counts support this clonotype. The chain couples TRBV12-3 or TRBV12-4 to TRBJ1-2; D gene ambiguous. The CDR3 has 12 amino acids. V shed 3 bases and J shed 0 bases, with 2 bases lying between them. CDR3 DNA sequence: TGTGCCAGCAGTTTCACTAACTATGGCTACACCTTC. Its protein is CASSFTNYGYTF.

This clonotype is judged medium-sized. The rearrangement joins TRBV12-3 or TRBV12-4 to TRBJ2-2; no definite D call. Between the trimmed V and J ends, which lost 6 bases and 6 bases, there was a span of 14 bases. The CDR3 is 14 amino acids. The DNA for the CDR3 is TGTGCCAGCAGCCCCACCGGTAACCCCGGGGAGCTGTTTTTT. Protein sequence: CASSPTGNPGELFF.

This clonotype was seen more than once but under ten times. V usage is TRBV6-5 and J usage is TRBJ2-1; D unresolved. This CDR3 is 14 amino acids long. Germline CDR1 and CDR2: MNHEY and SVGAGI. V was shortened by 0 bases and J by 9 bases, with 12 bases between the two germline ends. For the CDR3, the DNA is TGTGCCAGCAGTTACTCGGTCGAGCGCGGTGAGCAGTTCTTC. This encodes CASSYSVERGEQFF.

This clonotype occurred many times. V gene TRBV7-2 combines with J gene TRBJ2-7; 8 bases agree with TRBD2. The CDR3 runs to 16 residues. Losses at the gene ends were 0 bases for V and 4 bases for J; bases not matched to a gene: 8. Germline V gene lookup returns CDR1 SGHTA and CDR2 FQGNSA. CDR3 sequence: CASSLASSGGPYEQYF. CDR3 DNA: TGTGCCAGCAGCTTAGCTTCAAGCGGGGGACCTTACGAGCAGTACTTC.

This clonotype was seen only a few times. V and J are TRBV7-8 and TRBJ2-2; TRBD2 agrees at 9 bases. V shed 10 bases, J shed 1 base, and the junction held 13 bases outside the gene matches. This CDR3 contains 17 residues. Germline V gene lookup returns CDR1 SGHVS and CDR2 FQNEAQ. The CDR3 DNA follows: TGTGCCATACTCGGGCTAGCGGGGAACCTGAACACCGGGGAGCTGTTTTTT. Amino acid sequence: CAILGLAGNLNTGELFF.

This clonotype was recorded many times. CDR3 nucleotides: TGTGCCAGCAGCTCGGACGGCTACGAGCAGTACTTC. This gives the protein CASSSDGYEQYF. The V and J genes are TRBV27 and TRBJ2-7; no reliable D call. V lost 6 bases to trimming and J lost 3 bases, with 9 bases between them. This CDR3 has 12 residues. CDR1 and CDR2 from the germline V gene are MNHEY and SMNVEV (reference sequence).

Judged by abundance, this clonotype is medium-sized (0.01 to 0.1%). This chain uses TRBV4-2 with TRBJ1-4; TRBD1 matches 8 bases. Trimming cost V 5 bases and J 4 bases; bases outside gene matches: 6. Per the germline V gene, CDR1 is LGHNA and CDR2 is YNFKEQ. The CDR3 is made up of 15 amino acids. CDR3 residues: CASSTKTGDNEKLFF. In nucleotides, the CDR3 is TGTGCCAGCAGCACCAAGACAGGGGATAATGAAAAACTGTTTTTT.

This clonotype was recorded many times. The V call is TRBV10-3, the J call TRBJ1-3; the match to TRBD1 covers 9 bases. CDR1 and CDR2 from the germline V gene are ENHRY and SYGVKD. Trimming cost V 6 bases and J 4 bases; bases outside gene matches: 10. This CDR3 region has 16 residues. CDR3 in amino acids: CAISPPGQGFGNTIYF. For the CDR3, the DNA is TGTGCCATCAGCCCACCGGGACAGGGTTTCGGAAACACCATATATTTT.

The rearrangement joins TRBV7-3 to TRBJ2-3, with D perhaps matching TRBD1 or TRBD2 (5 bases each). This CDR3 is 14 amino acids long. With 5 bases removed from V and 6 bases from J, the gap between germline ends came to 15 bases. The germline gives CDR1 SGHTA, CDR2 FQGTGA. CDR3 amino acids: CASSVGDPGDTQYF. CDR3 sequence (DNA): TGTGCCAGCAGCGTGGGGGACCCAGGGGATACGCAGTATTTT.

This clonotype has just a few counts. J is TRBJ1-1 and V is TRBV5-1; TRBD1 matches at 7 bases. The germline gives CDR1 SGHRS, CDR2 YFSETQ. Unmatched junction bases numbered 7, after V lost 0 bases and J lost 2 bases. This CDR3 spans 16 amino acids. The CDR3 bases are TGCGCCAGCAGCTTGGCTGCTGCAGGGGGAAACACTGAAGCTTTCTTT. The encoded protein is CASSLAAAGGNTEAFF.